The clone carrying this T cell receptor (beta chain) was recorded many times. This sample was included in a study of lung T cells in sarcoidosis with Löfgren's syndrome. TCRdb processed the reads anew with MiXCR; each CDR3 protein has one entry. Of 15,000 to 25,000 distinct CDR3 sequences listed, roughly 21% were seen once; the top ten hold approximately 0.78%. The material sequenced was CD4+ T cells from bronchoalveolar lavage. This receptor was obtained from a human donor with sarcoidosis (Löfgren's syndrome or another form), or a control subject (not recorded which).

DNA for the CDR3: TGTGCCAGCAGCCGGACTAATCAAGAGACCCAGTACTTC. This encodes CASSRTNQETQYF. The V call is TRBV7-2, the J call TRBJ2-5, with D perhaps matching TRBD2 (6 bases). The ends were cut back, 5 bases at V and 2 bases at J, with 9 bases in the middle. Germline V CDR1 and CDR2: SGHTA, FQGNSA. This CDR3 region has 13 residues.